This TCR beta chain was identified in a study of blood T cell repertoires in COVID-19. Study-level background: Spain, Italy and the United States supplied samples that represented acute and convalescent COVID-19. PBMCs, B-cell-depleted T cells, or T cells were the source of the cDNA or gDNA that made up the material.

Original handling: Reference gene primer amplification yielded estimated nucleated cell counts. TCRdb's table, derived via immunoSEQ multiplex PCR, lists solely in-frame clones and lacks some. That table furnishes V, J and clone size, whereas the DNA furnished D and trimming. Of about 100,000 clones detected, roughly 80% appear once; the ten largest clones hold 26%. V was pared by 6 bases and J by 6 bases, with 14 bases between. The CDR3 contains 13 residues. Germline V CDR1 and CDR2: SGHAT, FQNNGV. Sequenced sample: peripheral blood. J is TRBJ1-1 and V is TRBV11-2; maybe TRBD1 (5 bases). The sequence was collected from a man aged 55-75 years with acute or convalescent COVID-19. As DNA, the CDR3 is TGTGCCAGCAGTCCCCTGGGGCGATCTGAAGCTTTCTTT. Protein: CASSPLGRSEAFF.